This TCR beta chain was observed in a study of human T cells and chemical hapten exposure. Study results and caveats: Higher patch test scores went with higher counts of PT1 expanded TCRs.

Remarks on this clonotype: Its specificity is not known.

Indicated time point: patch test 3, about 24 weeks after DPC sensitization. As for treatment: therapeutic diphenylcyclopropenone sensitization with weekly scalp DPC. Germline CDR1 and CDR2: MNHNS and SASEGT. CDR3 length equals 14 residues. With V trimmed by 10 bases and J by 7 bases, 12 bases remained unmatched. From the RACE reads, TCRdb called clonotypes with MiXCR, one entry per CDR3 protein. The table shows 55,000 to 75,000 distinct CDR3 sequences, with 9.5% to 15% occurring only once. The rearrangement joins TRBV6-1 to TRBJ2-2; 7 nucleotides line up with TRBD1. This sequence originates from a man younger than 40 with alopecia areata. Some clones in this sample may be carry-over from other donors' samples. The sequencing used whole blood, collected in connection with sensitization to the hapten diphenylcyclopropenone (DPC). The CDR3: CATGQARHSGELFF. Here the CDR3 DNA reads TGTGCCACCGGACAGGCGCGGCATAGCGGGGAGCTGTTTTTT.